These 15 T cell receptor beta chains came from one sample sequenced in a study of tumor and adjacent non-tumor tissue in lung cancer (dated by TCRdb to the late 2010s). The library came from multiplex PCR. The listed sequencing device is Illumina HiSeq 2500. TCRbeta libraries were constructed through three rounds of nested PCR with primers (Table S4) according to protocols modified from ARM-PCR. In TCRdb, the public reads were trimmed at Q25 with fastp and aligned with MiXCR, with productive beta chains retained. Each entry merges the rows of one CDR3 protein and shows their most common DNA and genes. The sample table shows 70,000 or so distinct CDR3 sequences, and almost 60% are seen once. In total, the top ten clones hold 20% of the sample. RNA was isolated from bulk, unsorted tissue, and RNA quality was assessed with a NanoDrop ND-1000 and an Agilent 2100. The sequenced material came from lung tumor tissue. These TCRs come from a man in his forties or fifties with non-small cell lung cancer.

The chain links TRBV30 to TRBJ2-7, with 9 bases fitting TRBD1. CDR1 GTSNPN and CDR2 SVGIG come from the germline V gene (reference sequence). The length of the CDR3 is 14 residues. V lost 5 bases and J lost 1; bases outside the gene matches: 6. This chain's CDR3 is CAWGTGTGSYEQYF. CDR3 coding DNA: TGTGCCTGGGGCACCGGGACAGGGTCCTACGAGCAGTACTTC.

As regards this clonotype: A junction end diverges from the germline sequence, so it may reflect a read error. The DNA of the CDR3 is TGTGCCCGCAGTTACACGACAGGGGAAGACAATGAGCAGTTCTTC. This codes for CARSYTTGEDNEQFF. The chain combines TRBV6-5 with TRBJ2-1, with 8 bases that match TRBD1. The CDR3 runs 15 residues. Germline CDR1 is MNHEY and CDR2 is SVGAGI.

This clonotype was observed a few times. The gene calls are TRBV5-1 and TRBJ2-1, with 7 positions matching TRBD2. Trimming cost V 0 bases and J 10 bases; bases outside gene matches: 1. The length of the CDR3 is 12 residues. Germline CDR1 is SGHRS and CDR2 is YFSETQ. CDR3 region: CASSLAGGEQFF. The DNA of the CDR3 is TGCGCCAGCAGCTTGGCCGGGGGGGAGCAGTTCTTC.

Concerning this clonotype itself: The junction shows a germline mismatch at one end, possibly a read error. The chain couples TRBV11-2 to TRBJ2-5, with 9 positions matching TRBD2. Germline V gives CDR1 SGHAT, CDR2 FQNNGV. The CDR3 is made up of 19 amino acids. The CDR3 loop reads CTSSFPQWGSGGLEETQYF. The DNA of the CDR3 is TGTACCAGCAGCTTTCCCCAGTGGGGTAGCGGGGGCCTAGAAGAGACCCAGTACTTC.

Details on this clonotype: Just one base apart from a much larger clone, this may be a read error. The rearrangement uses TRBV10-2 and TRBJ1-1, with 7 bases fitting TRBD1. CDR1 and CDR2 (germline): WSHSY, SAAADI. The CDR3 runs 15 residues. The CDR3 sequence: CASGEHFQGDTEAFF. The CDR3 DNA reads as TGCGCCAGCGGTGAGCACTTTCAGGGGGACACTGAAGCTTTCTTT.

This clonotype showed up just a few times. This CDR3 fails to terminate in the conserved phenylalanine or tryptophan, so it likely reflects a read error. The V gene is TRBV12-3 or TRBV12-4, the J gene TRBJ2-2; 9 positions match TRBD1. Losses at the gene ends were 5 bases for V and 7 bases for J; bases not matched to a gene: 5. The CDR3 has 14 amino acids. CDR3 nucleotide sequence: TGTGCCAGCAGTAGGACAGGGGCCGTCGGGGAGCTGTTTTCT. Its protein product is CASSRTGAVGELFS.

This chain joins TRBV10-3 and TRBJ2-7; 8 nucleotides match TRBD1. This CDR3 has 15 residues. The V segment lost 2 bases and the J segment 11 bases; nucleotides outside the gene matches: 14. The V gene's germline CDR1 is ENHRY and CDR2 SYGVKD. CDR3 bases: TGTGCCATCAGTGAGCCGGGACAGGCGACCTATGAGAAGTACTTC. Amino acid sequence: CAISEPGQATYEKYF.

This clonotype was counted ten times or more. The genes are TRBV5-1 and TRBJ1-6, with 9 bases lining up with TRBD1. V lost 0 bases to trimming and J lost 9 bases; unmatched junction nucleotides: 4. The CDR3 has 15 residues. Germline CDR1 reads SGHRS; CDR2 reads YFSETQ. The CDR3 sequence: CASSLAGTGISPLHF. The CDR3 coding sequence is TGCGCCAGCAGCTTGGCCGGGACAGGGATTTCACCCCTCCACTTT.

The sample holds a few counts of this clonotype. The genes are TRBV20-1 and TRBJ1-3; TRBD1 might be the D (5 bases). Trimming cost V 5 bases and J 1 base, with 12 bases left between them. Germline CDR1 is DFQATT and CDR2 is SNEGSKA (reference sequence). This CDR3 has 14 amino acids. The CDR3 loop is CSASPAGSGNTIYF. CDR3 DNA: TGCAGTGCTTCCCCAGCAGGGTCTGGAAACACCATATATTTT.

This clonotype occurred a few times. This could be a read error, since a much larger clone is one nucleotide away. The rearrangement uses TRBV4-2 and TRBJ2-7; no clear D gene. Per the germline V gene, CDR1 is LGHNA and CDR2 is YNFKEQ. CDR3 length: 14 amino acids. CDR3 sequence: CASCQAQERYEQYF. The CDR3 nucleotides are TGTGCCAGCTGCCAGGCCCAGGAGCGCTACGAGCAGTACTTC.

There are many counts of this clonotype. This rearrangement joins TRBV6-5 to TRBJ2-6, with TRBD1 identical over 8 bases. The CDR3 runs 17 residues. Germline V lookup: CDR1 MNHEY, CDR2 SVGAGI. V lost 6 bases and J lost 1; bases outside the gene matches: 8. The CDR3: CASRLGQGSSGANVLTF. CDR3 nucleotides: TGTGCCAGCAGGCTTGGACAGGGAAGTTCTGGGGCCAACGTCCTGACTTTC.

The V and J genes are TRBV11-3 and TRBJ2-3; the D gene is possibly TRBD2 (5 bases). In germline, CDR1 is SGHNT, CDR2 YENEEA. Trimming left V 0 bases short and J 5 bases short, with 12 bases between. The length of the CDR3 is 15 residues. The CDR3 here is CASSLEERNRDTQYF. The CDR3 DNA is TGTGCCAGCAGCTTAGAAGAGCGGAACAGAGATACGCAGTATTTT.

The chain's CDR3 is CASSGAALSGNEQYF. The CDR3 nucleotides read TGCGCCAGCTCCGGAGCGGCCCTCTCTGGAAATGAACAGTACTTC. The chain employs TRBV5-1 and TRBJ2-1, with D possibly being TRBD2 (5 bases). The J call is in doubt because the DNA end fits TRBJ2-7 better. In germline, CDR1 is SGHRS, CDR2 YFSETQ. The CDR3 consists of 15 residues.

The chain employs TRBV11-2 and TRBJ2-3; D uncertain. Trimming shortened V by 1 base and J by 1 base, and 15 bases separated the two germline ends. The CDR3 runs 17 residues. The germline V gene encodes CDR1 SGHAT and CDR2 FQNNGV. The CDR3 region has the DNA TGTGCCAGCAGCTTAGTATATGGGTTCGTGGGCACAGATACGCAGTATTTT. Encoded protein: CASSLVYGFVGTDTQYF. Based on the CDR3 plus reference TRBV11-2 and TRBJ2-3, the full variable domain is EAGVAQSPRYKIIEKRQSVAFWCNPISGHATLYWYQQILGQGPKLLIQFQNNGVVDDSQLPKDRFSAERLKGVDSTLKIQPAKLEDSAVYLCASSLVYGFVGTDTQYFGPGTRLTVL.

The table lists this clonotype with many counts. The V and J genes are TRBV10-3 and TRBJ2-7; D remains unclear. CDR1 is ENHRY and CDR2 is SYGVKD in the germline V gene. This CDR3 contains 13 residues. V was cut by 2 bases and J by 1 base, with 6 bases left in between. CDR3 residues: CAISEDVSYEQYF. The CDR3 DNA follows: TGTGCCATCAGTGAGGACGTATCCTACGAGCAGTACTTC.